These 12 T cell receptor beta chains were all obtained from the same sample, sequenced in a study of T cells and copy number aberrations in small-cell lung cancer. Clones were sequenced by immunoSEQ multiplex PCR, and TCRdb holds only the in-frame ones, with some missing. The table includes 2,100 or so clones, 75% to 85% detected once. The sequenced sample was normal tissue next to the tumor. These receptors were collected from a woman aged 55-69 years with small cell lung cancer.

This clone showed up just once. The chain carries TRBV10-3 and TRBJ1-3; a possible D gene is TRBD1 (5 bases). The CDR3 is 14 residues long. Germline V lookup: CDR1 ENHRY, CDR2 SYGVKD. V lost 10 bases to trimming and J lost 0 bases, with 13 bases between them. CDR3 region: CATRQGDSGNTIYF. In DNA, the CDR3 is TGTGCCACACGTCAGGGCGACTCTGGAAACACCATATATTTT.

The chain joins TRBV28 to TRBJ1-1, with a possible D match to TRBD1 (6 bases). The CDR3 spans 15 residues. V dropped 6 bases and J dropped 2 bases, with 16 bases sitting between them. Per the germline V gene, CDR1 is MDHEN and CDR2 is SYDVKM. The CDR3 protein is CASSPLQGGNTEAFF. In DNA, the CDR3 is TGTGCCAGCAGCCCACTACAGGGAGGAAACACTGAAGCTTTCTTT. Supplemented by reference TRBV28 and TRBJ1-1, the full variable domain reads DVKVTQSSRYLVKRTGEKVFLECVQDMDHENMFWYRQDPGLGLRLIYFSYDVKMKEKGDIPEGYSVSREKKERFSLILESASTNQTSMYLCASSPLQGGNTEAFFGQGTRLTVV.

The chain uses TRBV27 and TRBJ2-2; 8 nucleotides line up with TRBD1. Trimming cost V 0 bases and J 7 bases; bases outside gene matches: 4. This CDR3 region has 15 residues. From germline, CDR1 is MNHEY and CDR2 SMNVEV (reference sequence). The CDR3 DNA reads as TGTGCCAGCAGTTTATCGGGACAGGTGGTCGGGGAGCTGTTTTTT. This sequence encodes CASSLSGQVVGELFF.

This sequence joins TRBV5-1 and TRBJ1-1; D may be TRBD1 (6 bases). The germline V and J ends were trimmed by 4 bases and 3 bases, with 10 bases remaining between them. The CDR3 loop spans 13 amino acids. Germline CDR1 is SGHRS and CDR2 is YFSETQ. The CDR3: CASSQGFDTEAFF. Here the CDR3 DNA reads TGCGCCAGCAGCCAGGGGTTCGACACTGAAGCTTTCTTT.

This CDR3 is CASSQGYRGSYNEQFF. For the CDR3, the DNA is TGCGCCAGCAGCCAAGGGTACAGGGGATCCTACAATGAGCAGTTCTTC. The chain combines TRBV4-3 with TRBJ2-1, with TRBD1 matching over 7 bases. The germline gives CDR1 LGHNA, CDR2 YSLEER. The CDR3 loop spans 16 amino acids. V lost 1 base and J lost 1; bases outside the gene matches: 4.

The CDR3 reads CSAHRNTEAFF. For the CDR3, the DNA is TGCAGCGCCCATAGAAACACTGAAGCTTTCTTT. This chain uses TRBV29-1 with TRBJ1-1; D unresolved. Between the trimmed V and J ends, which lost 7 bases and 2 bases, there was a span of 8 bases. Germline loops: CDR1 SQVTM, CDR2 ANQGSEA. The CDR3 extends over 11 amino acids.

The rearrangement uses TRBV2 and TRBJ2-2, with TRBD1 as a possible D gene (6 bases). The CDR3 extends over 14 amino acids. Trimming pared 6 bases from V and 3 bases from J, leaving 11 bases between. The V gene's germline CDR1 is SNHLY and CDR2 FYNNEI. Written as DNA, the CDR3 is TGTGCCAGCAGCGAGGACAGTTACACCGGGGAGCTGTTTTTT. Translation gives CASSEDSYTGELFF.

V and J are TRBV7-9 and TRBJ1-3; no firm D call. The CDR3 sequence is 13 residues long. Trimming left V 1 base short and J 1 base short, with 2 bases between. Germline lookup yields CDR1 SEHNR and CDR2 FQNEAQ (reference sequence). In DNA form, the CDR3 reads TGTGCCAGCAGCTTAGGATCTGGAAACACCATATATTTT. Its translation: CASSLGSGNTIYF.

The chain recombines TRBV11-2 with TRBJ2-2, with D possibly being TRBD2 (7 bases). V lost 0 bases, J lost 5 bases, and 13 bases lay in between. CDR3 length: 16 amino acids. The germline V gene encodes CDR1 SGHAT and CDR2 FQNNGV. CDR3 protein: CASSLERGGRTGELFF. The CDR3 coding sequence is TGTGCCAGCAGCTTAGAGAGGGGGGGGCGTACCGGGGAGCTGTTTTTT.

The rearrangement uses TRBV9 and TRBJ2-1; D is ambiguous. CDR3 length: 13 amino acids. Looked up from germline, CDR1 is SGDLS and CDR2 is YYNGEE. Between the trimmed V and J ends, which lost 2 bases and 0 bases, there was a span of 3 bases. Here the CDR3 DNA reads TGTGCCAGCAGCGTCGGCTCCTACAATGAGCAGTTCTTC. Protein: CASSVGSYNEQFF.

CDR3: CASSQDSFGYTF. The CDR3 DNA is TGCGCCAGCAGCCAAGACAGTTTTGGCTACACCTTC. V and J are TRBV10-2 and TRBJ1-2; D is possibly TRBD1 (5 bases). Trimming cost V 6 bases and J 7 bases, with 12 bases left between them. This CDR3 spans 12 amino acids. Germline lookup yields CDR1 WSHSY and CDR2 SAAADI.

The rearrangement joins TRBV19 to TRBJ1-5, with a weak D call TRBD1 (6 bases). Trimming shortened V by 2 bases and J by 3 bases, and 11 bases separated the two germline ends. The CDR3 contains 15 residues. CDR1 and CDR2 (germline): LNHDA, SQIVND (reference sequence). Written as DNA, the CDR3 is TGTGCCAGTAGTATACAACAGGGCGACAATCAGCCCCAGCATTTT. It codes for CASSIQQGDNQPQHF. Together with reference TRBV19 and TRBJ1-5, the CDR3 gives the full variable domain: DGGITQSPKYLFRKEGQNVTLSCEQNLNHDAMYWYRQDPGQGLRLIYYSQIVNDFQKGDIAEGYSVSREKKESFPLTVTSAQKNPTAFYLCASSIQQGDNQPQHFGDGTRLSIL.